This record looks at one T cell receptor (beta chain) sequence and its context. Its antigen is as yet unknown. The data belong to a study of regulatory T cells in long-lasting Graves disease. For the study at large: Patients newly diagnosed with Graves' had been on antithyroid drugs for under 3 months.

Whole-study results and caveats: Only peripheral blood was studied, not thyroid tissue.

Specified time point: newly diagnosed GD, antithyroid drugs for less than 3 months. PBMC-derived RNA was used for the TCR library. Relying on iRepertoire HTBI primers and Arm-PCR of CDR3 regions, the team built TCR beta libraries. MiXCR, applied by TCRdb to the multiplex PCR reads, yields one record per CDR3 protein. The repertoire holds about 620,000 distinct CDR3 sequences, with under 20% as singletons. This CDR3 spans 15 amino acids. The V gene lost 2 bases and the J gene lost 6 bases, with 14 bases spanning the gap. Germline CDR1 LGHDT, CDR2 YNNKEL (reference sequence). These data are also associated with another study on T cells in Graves' hyperthyroidism and ophthalmopathy. As reported in that work: A first-round RT-PCR of the TCR CDR3 used the HTBI primer set. Most thyroid clonotypes expanded above 0.001 appeared in blood too.

V and J are TRBV3-1 and TRBJ1-5; maybe TRBD1 (5 bases). The sequencing used peripheral blood mononuclear cells (PBMCs), collected at new diagnosis, from a patient treated with antithyroid drugs. The sequence was obtained from a young woman with Graves disease. The DNA of the CDR3 is TGTGCCAGCAGCCAATTGGTGCAGGGAGGTCAGCCCCAGCATTTT. Translated: CASSQLVQGGQPQHF.